This TCR beta chain was retrieved from a study of sequential checkpoint blockade in melanoma. Turning to the study itself: Randomization was 1:1 between first-line nivolumab→ipilimumab and ipilimumab→nivolumab. DNA from about a hundred pretreatment tumor samples underwent TCRβ immunosequencing.

The V and J ends lost 1 base and 6 bases respectively, with 15 bases between them. The CDR3 is 14 residues long. The germline gives CDR1 SQVTM, CDR2 ANQGSEA. Treatment in this sample: randomized to nivolumab then ipilimumab (arm A) or the reverse (arm B). DNA-damaging chemotherapy had not been given to any patient beforehand. Method: immunoSEQ multiplex PCR; TCRdb's copy keeps in-frame clones and lacks some. The table includes thousands of clones, roughly 20% detected once. This clonotype was obtained from a human donor with melanoma. V and J are TRBV29-1 and TRBJ1-1; possible D gene TRBD1, 6 bases. The specimen was tumor tissue (inferred from file names), collected from a patient given nivolumab and ipilimumab in sequence. Here the CDR3 reads CSVEVYPRGAEAFF. The CDR3 DNA sequence: TGCAGCGTTGAAGTCTATCCTAGGGGGGCTGAAGCTTTCTTT.